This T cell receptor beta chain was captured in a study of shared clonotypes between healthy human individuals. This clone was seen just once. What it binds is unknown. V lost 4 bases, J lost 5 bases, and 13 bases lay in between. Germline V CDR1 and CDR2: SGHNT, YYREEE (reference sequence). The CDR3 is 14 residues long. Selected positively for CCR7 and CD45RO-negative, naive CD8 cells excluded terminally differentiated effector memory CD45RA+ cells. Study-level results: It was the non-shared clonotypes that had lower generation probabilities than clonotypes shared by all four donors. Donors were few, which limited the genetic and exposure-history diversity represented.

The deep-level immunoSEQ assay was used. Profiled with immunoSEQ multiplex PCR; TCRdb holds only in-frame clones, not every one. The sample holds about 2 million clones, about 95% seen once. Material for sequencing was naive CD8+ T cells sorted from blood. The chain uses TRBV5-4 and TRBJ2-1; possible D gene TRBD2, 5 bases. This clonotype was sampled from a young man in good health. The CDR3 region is CASSHPGLHNEQFF. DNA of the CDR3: TGTGCCAGCAGCCATCCGGGATTGCACAATGAGCAGTTCTTC. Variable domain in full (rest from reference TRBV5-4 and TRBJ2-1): ETGVTQSPTHLIKTRGQQVTLRCSSQSGHNTVSWYQQALGQGPQFIFQYYREEENGRGNFPPRFSGLQFPNYSSELNVNALELDDSALYLCASSHPGLHNEQFFGPGTRLTVL.